Shown below are 8 T cell receptor beta chains from a single sample sequenced in a study of blood T cell repertoires in COVID-19 (dated by TCRdb to 2018 to 2021). The library was prepared using the immunoSEQ multiplex PCR assay. The source is immuneACCESS, and TCRdb retained only in-frame sequences with V and J called. Part of the clones is not carried over; for the studies checked, unresolved V genes explain less than half of this, and the remainder is unexplained. This sample gives 200,000 or so clones in total; roughly 80% of them show up just once. The ten top clones hold 7% to 9% of the sample. Sequenced sample: PBMCs or T cells enriched from blood (not recorded which). These receptors all stem from a man aged 35-49 years who had recovered from COVID-19.

The chain employs TRBV7-9 and TRBJ1-3; 9 positions match TRBD1. V lost 5 bases, J lost 1 base, and 3 bases stayed unmatched. Germline CDR1 reads SEHNR; CDR2 reads FQNEAQ (reference sequence). The CDR3 extends over 15 amino acids. In DNA form, the CDR3 reads TGTGCCAGCAGCCAGGACAGGGGATCTGGAAACACCATATATTTT. It yields the protein CASSQDRGSGNTIYF.

Regarding this clone: Other nucleotide sequences from this sample produce the same CDR3. The chain uses TRBV18 and TRBJ2-2; D is perhaps TRBD2 (5 bases). V was shortened by 3 bases and J by 4 bases, with 12 bases between the two germline ends. The CDR3 runs to 15 residues. Per the germline V gene, CDR1 is KGHSH and CDR2 is LQKENI. The CDR3 spells CASSPGTGSTGELFF. The CDR3 nucleotides are TGTGCCAGCTCACCCGGAACGGGGAGCACCGGGGAGCTGTTTTTT.

The chain has TRBV2 and TRBJ2-5; 7 bases are shared with TRBD2. The junction had 10 bases not matched to a gene; V was cut back by 4 bases and J by 5 bases. The V gene's germline CDR1 is SNHLY and CDR2 FYNNEI. CDR3 length equals 15 residues. The CDR3 DNA follows: TGTGCCAGCAGTGCGCCTAGCGGCCGGGGGGAGACCCAGTACTTC. Its protein product is CASSAPSGRGETQYF.

The V and J genes are TRBV6-6 and TRBJ2-7; 7 positions agree with TRBD1. This CDR3 has 15 residues. Germline CDR1 MNHNY, CDR2 SVGAGI (reference sequence). V lost 5 bases, J lost 1 base, and 8 bases stayed unmatched. The CDR3 protein is CASSQGRDSSYEQYF. CDR3 in DNA: TGTGCCAGCAGTCAAGGTCGGGACAGTTCCTACGAGCAGTACTTC.

Points on this clone: The same CDR3 arises from other DNA sequences in this sample as well. The chain is built from TRBV12-3 or TRBV12-4 and TRBJ2-7; D gene ambiguous. Trimming cost V 3 bases and J 6 bases, with 6 bases left between them. The CDR3 runs 11 residues. As DNA, the CDR3 is TGTGCCAGCAGTTTCGGTGGCGAGCAGTACTTC. This codes for CASSFGGEQYF.

This clone has only one observation. V gene TRBV6-5 combines with J gene TRBJ2-2; possible D gene TRBD2, 5 bases. Germline V lookup: CDR1 MNHEY, CDR2 SVGAGI. The ends were cut back, 8 bases at V and 7 bases at J, with 5 bases in the middle. The CDR3 is made up of 10 amino acids. DNA of the CDR3: TGTGCCAGCGAGGGCGGGGAGCTGTTTTTT. Residues: CASEGGELFF.

This sequence joins TRBV28 and TRBJ1-5; D might be TRBD1 (6 bases). The germline V gene encodes CDR1 MDHEN and CDR2 SYDVKM. V was pared by 1 base and J by 4 bases, with 14 bases between. CDR3 length equals 16 residues. CDR3 DNA: TGTGCCAGCAGTTTATTCGGGGGGGCACGGAATCAGCCCCAGCATTTT. Residues: CASSLFGGARNQPQHF.

The rearrangement joins TRBV5-1 to TRBJ1-3; D ambiguous. This CDR3 spans 15 amino acids. The V gene's germline CDR1 is SGHRS and CDR2 YFSETQ. Trimming pared 0 bases from V and 0 bases from J, leaving 7 bases between. In DNA form, the CDR3 reads TGCGCCAGCAGCTTGGACGGGGTCTCTGGAAACACCATATATTTT. This encodes CASSLDGVSGNTIYF.